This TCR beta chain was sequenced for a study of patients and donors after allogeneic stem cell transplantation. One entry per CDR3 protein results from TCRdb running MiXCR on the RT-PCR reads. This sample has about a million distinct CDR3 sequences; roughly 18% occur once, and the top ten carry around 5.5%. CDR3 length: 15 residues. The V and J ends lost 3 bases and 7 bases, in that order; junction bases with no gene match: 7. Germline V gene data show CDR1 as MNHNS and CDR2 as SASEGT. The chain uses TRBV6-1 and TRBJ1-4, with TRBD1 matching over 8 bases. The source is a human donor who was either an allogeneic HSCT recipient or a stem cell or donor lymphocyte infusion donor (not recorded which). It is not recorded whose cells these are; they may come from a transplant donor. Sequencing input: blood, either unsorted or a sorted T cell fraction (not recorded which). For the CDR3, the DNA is TGTGCCAGCAGTGAGCCAGGGGGCGTTATTGAAAAACTGTTTTTT. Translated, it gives CASSEPGGVIEKLFF.